Reported below is one TCR beta chain. The source of the sample is a study of blood T cell repertoires in COVID-19. Study as a whole: Specimens from acute and convalescent COVID-19 originated in the United States, Italy and Spain. In each case, the material was cDNA or gDNA derived from T cells, B-cell-depleted T cells, or PBMCs.

As originally analysed: How many nucleated cells were present was estimated from reference gene primer amplification. TCRdb keeps only in-frame clones here, not all; method: immunoSEQ multiplex PCR. The V and J calls and the clone size are those of that table, but D and trimming were determined from the DNA. The sample yields about half a million clones, roughly 85% seen once. V dropped 0 bases and J dropped 1 base, with 12 bases sitting between them. CDR3 length: 16 amino acids. The germline CDR1 and CDR2 sequences are SGHDN and FVKESK. The chain has TRBV14 and TRBJ2-5, with D tentatively TRBD2 (5 bases). The sample taken for sequencing was peripheral blood. The receptor comes from a human donor in a cohort sampled during active COVID-19. The CDR3 here is CASSQDVLASQETQYF. The CDR3 coding sequence is TGTGCCAGCAGCCAAGATGTGCTAGCAAGCCAAGAGACCCAGTACTTC.